This T cell receptor beta chain originates from a study of cytomegalovirus exposure and HLA in healthy donors. Points from the study as a whole: CMV antigen specificity was confirmed in vitro for three CMV-associated chains. Among immune exposure information, only CMV serostatus was available.

This clone was found a few times. No antigen is known for it. The CDR3 spans 14 residues. The germline V gene encodes CDR1 SGHNT and CDR2 YYREEE (reference sequence). Trimming took off 4 bases at V and 3 bases at J, with 14 bases between the two ends. Donors in the study were healthy people who gave bone marrow. PCR employed 60 Vbeta and 13 Jbeta primers. Profiling relied on immunoSEQ multiplex PCR, and the TCRdb table lists in-frame clones only, not all of them. Of roughly 190,000 clones in the sample, around 82% were seen once. The chain uses TRBV5-4 and TRBJ2-7; D possibly corresponds to TRBD1 (6 bases). The sequenced material came from PBMCs. The receptor was derived from a man aged 18 to 35 in good health and CMV-seronegative. For the CDR3, the DNA is TGTGCCAGCAGCCCCGGACAGTCTTTCTACGAGCAGTACTTC. This codes for CASSPGQSFYEQYF. Supplemented by reference TRBV5-4 and TRBJ2-7, the full variable domain reads ETGVTQSPTHLIKTRGQQVTLRCSSQSGHNTVSWYQQALGQGPQFIFQYYREEENGRGNFPPRFSGLQFPNYSSELNVNALELDDSALYLCASSPGQSFYEQYFGPGTRLTVT.